This paragraph reports one T cell receptor beta chain. Antigen unknown. Germline V lookup: CDR1 MGHDK, CDR2 SYGVNS. This CDR3 is built from 15 residues. V was trimmed by 2 bases and J by 1 base, leaving 11 bases between them. The data derive from a study of T cell responses to AZD1222 COVID-19 vaccine. The study's findings and limits: Distributed over spike, vaccine-associated CD4 TCRs predominated at 160-218 and 743-854.

Method: immunoSEQ multiplex PCR; TCRdb's copy keeps in-frame clones and lacks some. The sample includes more than 150,000 clones, around 87% of them seen just once. This TCR derives from an adult in good health. The specimen comprised peripheral blood, sampled on day 0 of MenACWY control vaccination. The J gene is TRBJ2-5, the V gene TRBV25-1; a weak D match, TRBD2 (6 bases). The CDR3 protein is CASSEGGTFQETQYF. In DNA form, the CDR3 reads TGTGCCAGCAGTGAAGGGGGGACTTTCCAAGAGACCCAGTACTTC.